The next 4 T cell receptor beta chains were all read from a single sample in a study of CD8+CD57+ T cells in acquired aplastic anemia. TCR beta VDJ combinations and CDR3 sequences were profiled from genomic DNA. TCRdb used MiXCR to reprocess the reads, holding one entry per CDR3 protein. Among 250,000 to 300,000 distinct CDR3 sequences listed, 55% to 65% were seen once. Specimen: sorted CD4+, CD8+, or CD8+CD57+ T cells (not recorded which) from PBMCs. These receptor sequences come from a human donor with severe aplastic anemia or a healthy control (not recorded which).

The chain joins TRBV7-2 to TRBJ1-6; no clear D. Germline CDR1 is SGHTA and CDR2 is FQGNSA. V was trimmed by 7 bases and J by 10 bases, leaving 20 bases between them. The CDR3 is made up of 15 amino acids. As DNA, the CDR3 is TGTGCCAGCACCCCGGTTGAGGGAACTTCGTCACCCCTCCACTTT. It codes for CASTPVEGTSSPLHF.

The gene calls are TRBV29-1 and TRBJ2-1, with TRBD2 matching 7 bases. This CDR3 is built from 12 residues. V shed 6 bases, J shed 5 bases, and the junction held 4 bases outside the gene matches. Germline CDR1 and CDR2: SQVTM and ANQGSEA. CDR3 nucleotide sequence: TGCAGCGTGGGGGGGATGGACAATGAGCAGTTCTTC. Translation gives CSVGGMDNEQFF.

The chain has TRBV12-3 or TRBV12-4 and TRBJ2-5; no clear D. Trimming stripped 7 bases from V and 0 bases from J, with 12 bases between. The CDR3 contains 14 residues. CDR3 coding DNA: TGTGCCAGCACCCTCACAGCGTACCAAGAGACCCAGTACTTC. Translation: CASTLTAYQETQYF.

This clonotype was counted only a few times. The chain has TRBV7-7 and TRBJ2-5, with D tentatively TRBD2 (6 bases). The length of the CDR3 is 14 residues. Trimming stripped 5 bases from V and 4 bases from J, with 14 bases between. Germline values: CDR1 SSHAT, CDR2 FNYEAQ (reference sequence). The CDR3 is CASSERRGSETQYF. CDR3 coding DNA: TGTGCCAGCAGCGAGAGGAGGGGATCAGAGACCCAGTACTTC.